This TCR beta chain derives from a study of blood T cell repertoires in COVID-19. Turning to the study itself: T cells, B-cell-depleted T cells, or PBMCs provided the cDNA or gDNA that served as material.

TCRdb's copy holds only in-frame clones and misses some; the assay was immunoSEQ multiplex PCR. The top ten clones hold approximately 2.5% of a sample with about 300,000 clones, approximately 89% of them seen once. Enrollees, about 18 to 95 years old, lived in around 23 US areas. Germline trimming cut 0 bases from V and 0 bases from J; bases unmatched to any gene: 11. The germline V gene encodes CDR1 LGHNA and CDR2 YSLEER. The CDR3 totals 19 residues. The V gene is TRBV4-3, the J gene TRBJ2-1; 7 bases agree with TRBD2. The sequenced material came from PBMCs or T cells enriched from blood (not recorded which). This receptor was identified in a woman in her late teens or twenties who had recovered from COVID-19. The CDR3 coding sequence is TGCGCCAGCAGCCAAGATGGTAGGATGGGGGGGAGCTCCTACAATGAGCAGTTCTTC. Translation gives CASSQDGRMGGSSYNEQFF.